One and the same sample provided the 25 T cell receptor beta chains below, sequenced in a study of CD8 T cells in ankylosing spondylitis. TCRdb fed the 5' RACE reads into MiXCR, producing one record per CDR3 protein. The repertoire holds 300,000 to 400,000 distinct CDR3 sequences, approximately 14% seen once, with 0.85% to 1.4% in the top ten. The sample was blood, either unsorted or a sorted T cell fraction (not recorded which). The receptors here all came from a male donor with ankylosing spondylitis or in good health (not recorded which).

The J gene is TRBJ2-1, the V gene TRBV6-5; TRBD1 or TRBD2 may be the D gene (5 bases each). V lost 0 bases and J lost 9, with 15 bases in between. The germline V gene has CDR1 MNHEY and CDR2 SVGAGI. The CDR3 length is 15 residues. The CDR3 bases are TGTGCCAGCAGTTACTCACCAGGGAGCGGTAGTGAGCAGTTCTTC. Its protein is CASSYSPGSGSEQFF.

This chain joins TRBV20-1 and TRBJ2-1; D gene uncertain. V shed 6 bases and J shed 3 bases, with 15 bases lying between them. The CDR3 contains 14 residues. Germline CDR1 DFQATT, CDR2 SNEGSKA (reference sequence). The CDR3 loop reads CSANSGIGYNEQFF. The CDR3 nucleotides are TGCAGTGCCAACTCGGGCATCGGCTACAATGAGCAGTTCTTC.

V gene TRBV20-1 combines with J gene TRBJ2-1, with TRBD1 as a possible D gene (6 bases). This CDR3 contains 11 residues. With 4 bases removed from V and 7 bases from J, the gap between germline ends came to 8 bases. Germline values: CDR1 DFQATT, CDR2 SNEGSKA (reference sequence). CDR3: CSATRGNEQFF. The CDR3 region has the DNA TGCAGTGCTACTAGGGGGAATGAGCAGTTCTTC.

This clonotype has just a few counts. The chain couples TRBV12-3 or TRBV12-4 to TRBJ1-4; maybe TRBD1 (5 bases). Trimming stripped 5 bases from V and 8 bases from J, with 21 bases between. CDR3 length: 16 amino acids. Here the CDR3 reads CASSTTGTAFWEKLFF. CDR3 DNA sequence: TGTGCCAGCAGTACCACCGGGACCGCGTTTTGGGAAAAACTGTTTTTT.

This clonotype was seen ten or more times. This chain connects TRBV12-3 or TRBV12-4 to TRBJ1-4; possibly TRBD1 for D (5 bases). Trimming pared 3 bases from V and 12 bases from J, leaving 17 bases between. The CDR3 has 14 amino acids. The CDR3 DNA sequence: TGTGCCAGCAGTTTTAACGGTCGGTCGGGACAACTGTTTTTT. Protein: CASSFNGRSGQLFF.

The chain links TRBV5-1 to TRBJ2-1; D perhaps matches TRBD2 (6 bases). Germline V gives CDR1 SGHRS, CDR2 YFSETQ. Trimming removed 4 bases at V and 3 bases at J, with 17 bases between. The CDR3 is 16 residues long. CDR3 sequence: CASSPLGGTDYNEQFF. DNA for the CDR3: TGCGCCAGCAGCCCCCTTGGGGGGACCGACTACAATGAGCAGTTCTTC.

This chain uses TRBV20-1 with TRBJ2-1, with 8 bases identical to TRBD2. Per the germline V gene, CDR1 is DFQATT and CDR2 is SNEGSKA (reference sequence). There are 18 residues in the CDR3. Trimming removed 0 bases from V and 0 bases from J; junction bases left unmatched: 10. CDR3 sequence (DNA): TGCAGTGCTAGAGATTTGCGGGGGGCTACCAGCTCCTACAATGAGCAGTTCTTC. The encoded protein is CSARDLRGATSSYNEQFF.

The V and J genes are TRBV3-1 and TRBJ2-1; D could derive from TRBD1 or TRBD2 (5 bases each). CDR1 and CDR2 (germline): LGHDT, YNNKEL (reference sequence). The CDR3 has 15 residues. V lost 0 bases and J lost 2, with 8 bases in between. CDR3 DNA sequence: TGTGCCAGCAGCCAAGAGGTGGGGGCCTACAATGAGCAGTTCTTC. Encoded protein: CASSQEVGAYNEQFF.

This clonotype was counted many times. The chain links TRBV5-1 to TRBJ2-5, with D unresolved. The CDR3 is 11 residues long. Trimming left V 5 bases short and J 2 bases short, with 4 bases between. Germline V lookup: CDR1 SGHRS, CDR2 YFSETQ. CDR3 region: CASRLQETQYF. DNA for the CDR3: TGCGCCAGCAGACTACAAGAGACCCAGTACTTC.

This clonotype was seen many times. The rearrangement uses TRBV20-1 and TRBJ2-5; 10 bases map to TRBD2. The germline V gene has CDR1 DFQATT and CDR2 SNEGSKA (reference sequence). The V gene end was trimmed by 6 bases and the J gene end by 1 base; junction bases not matched to a gene: 11. The CDR3 has 16 amino acids. CDR3 region: CSAPRRASGSQETQYF. For the CDR3, the DNA is TGCAGTGCCCCGAGACGGGCTAGCGGGAGCCAAGAGACCCAGTACTTC.

This clonotype was counted ten times or more. The chain is built from TRBV12-3 or TRBV12-4 and TRBJ1-2, with D perhaps TRBD1 (5 bases). Trimming removed 5 bases at V and 4 bases at J, with 14 bases between. The CDR3 is 14 residues long. The CDR3 region has the DNA TGTGCCAGCAGTCCCCGGCCAGGGACCTATGGCTACACCTTC. Amino acids: CASSPRPGTYGYTF.

This clonotype was recorded a few times. The chain carries TRBV2 and TRBJ1-2; the D is unclear. Trimming left V 7 bases short and J 5 bases short, with 14 bases between. The CDR3 spans 13 residues. CDR1 and CDR2 (germline): SNHLY, FYNNEI. This CDR3 is CASKSGPAYGYTF. The CDR3 bases are TGTGCCAGCAAATCCGGGCCCGCTTATGGCTACACCTTC.

This clonotype was seen a handful of times. The J gene is TRBJ1-1, the V gene TRBV11-2, with 7 bases fitting TRBD1. The V segment lost 0 bases and the J segment 11 bases; nucleotides outside the gene matches: 6. This CDR3 spans 13 amino acids. Germline assignment: CDR1 SGHAT and CDR2 FQNNGV. Written as DNA, the CDR3 is TGTGCCAGCAGCTTAGAATGGAGGGGACAGGCTTTCTTT. Residues: CASSLEWRGQAFF.

The J gene is TRBJ2-4, the V gene TRBV27; the D gene is possibly TRBD2 (5 bases). This CDR3 has 14 amino acids. Trimming stripped 9 bases from V and 0 bases from J, with 12 bases between. Germline loops: CDR1 MNHEY, CDR2 SMNVEV (reference sequence). CDR3 sequence reads: CARRTGIAKNIQYF. DNA for the CDR3: TGTGCCAGAAGGACCGGGATAGCCAAAAACATTCAGTACTTC.

This sequence joins TRBV2 and TRBJ2-1; 10 positions agree with TRBD2. Trimming cost V 8 bases and J 5 bases; bases outside gene matches: 6. The germline CDR1 and CDR2 sequences are SNHLY and FYNNEI. The CDR3 totals 14 residues. CDR3 in amino acids: CASGAGGPHNEQFF. The CDR3 DNA is TGTGCCAGCGGAGCGGGGGGGCCTCACAATGAGCAGTTCTTC.

This clonotype came up a few times. The chain links TRBV27 to TRBJ1-5, with a weak D call TRBD1 (6 bases). Germline CDR1 MNHEY, CDR2 SMNVEV (reference sequence). The CDR3 length is 18 residues. The V end was cut by 0 bases, the J end by 6 bases, with 21 bases between. As DNA, the CDR3 is TGTGCCAGCAGTTTATCAGGGGGTAGACTAAAGATGGGTCAGCCCCAGCATTTT. It specifies CASSLSGGRLKMGQPQHF.

The rearrangement links TRBV7-2 to TRBJ2-7; the D is unclear. The ends were cut back, 1 base at V and 3 bases at J, with 7 bases in the middle. Germline CDR1 is SGHTA and CDR2 is FQGNSA. This CDR3 has 13 amino acids. CDR3 amino acids: CASSLGIVYEQYF. The CDR3 DNA sequence: TGTGCCAGCAGCTTAGGCATTGTCTACGAGCAGTACTTC.

CDR3 region: CSVDEGEGEKLFF. The CDR3 DNA reads as TGCAGCGTTGACGAGGGCGAGGGTGAAAAACTGTTTTTT. This chain connects TRBV29-1 to TRBJ1-4, with unresolved D. This CDR3 is built from 13 residues. V was trimmed by 3 bases and J by 7 bases, leaving 12 bases between them. Germline V gene sequence: CDR1 SQVTM, CDR2 ANQGSEA.

This clonotype appeared a few times. The J gene is TRBJ1-6, the V gene TRBV3-1; 9 bases are a match to TRBD1. The ends lost 2 bases at V and 8 bases at J; junction bases unmatched: 7. This CDR3 comprises 16 residues. CDR1 is LGHDT and CDR2 is YNNKEL in the germline V gene (reference sequence). The CDR3 here is CASSQWGQGMDSPLHF. In DNA, the CDR3 is TGTGCCAGCAGCCAATGGGGACAGGGCATGGATTCACCCCTCCACTTT.

Here the CDR3 reads CASRAKGGELFF. CDR3 DNA sequence: TGTGCCAGCAGAGCAAAGGGCGGGGAGCTGTTTTTT. The chain carries TRBV25-1 and TRBJ2-2; D remains unclear. From germline, CDR1 is MGHDK and CDR2 SYGVNS. V lost 6 bases and J 7 bases, leaving 9 bases between the germline ends. The CDR3 loop spans 12 amino acids.

CDR3 region: CASSLGPLGPQHF. The CDR3 DNA follows: TGCGCCAGCAGCTTGGGTCCCCTGGGGCCCCAGCATTTT. The chain is built from TRBV5-1 and TRBJ1-5, with D unclear. CDR1 SGHRS and CDR2 YFSETQ come from the germline V gene. The CDR3 contains 13 residues. The germline V and J ends were trimmed by 0 bases and 9 bases, with 10 bases remaining between them.

The chain couples TRBV4-1 to TRBJ2-7; D ambiguous. V dropped 1 base and J dropped 0 bases, with 10 bases sitting between them. CDR3 length: 15 amino acids. The germline V gene has CDR1 MGHRA and CDR2 YSYEKL. This chain's CDR3 is CASSQADFFSYEQYF. The CDR3 coding sequence is TGCGCCAGCAGCCAAGCAGACTTCTTCTCCTACGAGCAGTACTTC.

This chain uses TRBV12-3 or TRBV12-4 with TRBJ1-3, with D uncertain. V was pared by 7 bases and J by 2 bases, with 15 bases between. The CDR3 is 15 residues long. CDR3 sequence: CASTTGTIAGNTIYF. Written as DNA, the CDR3 is TGTGCCAGCACCACCGGAACCATAGCTGGAAACACCATATATTTT.

V gene TRBV5-6 combines with J gene TRBJ1-2; D not certain. This CDR3 is 15 amino acids long. The germline gives CDR1 SGHDT, CDR2 YYEEEE. The V end was cut by 4 bases, the J end by 8 bases, with 21 bases between. The CDR3 DNA follows: TGTGCCAGCAGCGCGAAGATCATTTGGGCCCGAGGCTACACCTTC. Its protein is CASSAKIIWARGYTF.

The chain recombines TRBV12-3 or TRBV12-4 with TRBJ2-1, with 12 positions matching TRBD2. The CDR3 spans 15 residues. V lost 7 bases and J lost 8; bases outside the gene matches: 9. CDR3 nucleotides: TGTGCCAGCACCCCCGGGACTAGCGGGCCGGATGAGCAGTTCTTC. Encoded protein: CASTPGTSGPDEQFF.